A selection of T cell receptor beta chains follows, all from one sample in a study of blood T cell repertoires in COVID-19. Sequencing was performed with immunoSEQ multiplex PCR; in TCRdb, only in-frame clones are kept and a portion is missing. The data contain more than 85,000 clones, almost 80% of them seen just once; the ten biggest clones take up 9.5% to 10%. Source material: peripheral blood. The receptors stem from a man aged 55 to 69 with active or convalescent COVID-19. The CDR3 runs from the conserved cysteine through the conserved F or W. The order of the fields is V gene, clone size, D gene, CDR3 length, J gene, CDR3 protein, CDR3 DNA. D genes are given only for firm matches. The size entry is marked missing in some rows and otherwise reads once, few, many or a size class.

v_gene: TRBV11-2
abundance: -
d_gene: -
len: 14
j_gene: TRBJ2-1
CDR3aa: CASSFGGDYNEQFF
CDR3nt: TGTGCCAGCAGCTTTGGCGGAGACTACAATGAGCAGTTCTTC

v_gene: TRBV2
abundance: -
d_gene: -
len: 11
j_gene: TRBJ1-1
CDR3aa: CASRAESEAFF
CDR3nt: TGTGCCAGCAGGGCGGAGAGTGAAGCTTTCTTT

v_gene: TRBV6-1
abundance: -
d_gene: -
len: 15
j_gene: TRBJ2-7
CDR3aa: CASSEAGRQAREQYF
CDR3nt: TGTGCCAGCAGTGAAGCAGGCAGGCAGGCCCGCGAGCAGTACTTC

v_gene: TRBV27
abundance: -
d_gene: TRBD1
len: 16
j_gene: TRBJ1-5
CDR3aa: CASSAQGAVGNQPQHF
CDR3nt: TGTGCCAGCAGTGCACAGGGGGCTGTTGGCAATCAGCCCCAGCATTTT

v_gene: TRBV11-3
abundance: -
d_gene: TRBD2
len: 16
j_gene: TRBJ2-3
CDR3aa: CASSLYDSGRTDTQYF
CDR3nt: TGTGCCAGCAGCTTATATGATAGCGGGCGCACAGATACGCAGTATTTT

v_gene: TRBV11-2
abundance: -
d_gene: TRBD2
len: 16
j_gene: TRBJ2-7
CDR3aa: CASSLGDGRGSYEQYF
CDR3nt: TGTGCCAGCAGCTTAGGCGACGGGAGGGGCTCCTACGAGCAGTACTTC

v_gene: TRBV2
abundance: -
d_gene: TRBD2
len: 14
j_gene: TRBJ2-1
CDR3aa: CASTWTSGSHEQFF
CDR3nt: TGTGCCAGCACTTGGACTAGCGGGAGCCATGAGCAGTTCTTC

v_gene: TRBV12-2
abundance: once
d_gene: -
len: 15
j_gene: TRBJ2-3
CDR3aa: CASRQFFATQDTQYF
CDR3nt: TGTGCAAGTCGCCAATTTTTCGCTACACAGGATACGCAGTATTTT

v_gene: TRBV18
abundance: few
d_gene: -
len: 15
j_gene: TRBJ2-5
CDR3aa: CASSPMSGIQETQYF
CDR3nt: TGTGCCAGCTCACCAATGTCAGGGATTCAAGAGACCCAGTACTTC

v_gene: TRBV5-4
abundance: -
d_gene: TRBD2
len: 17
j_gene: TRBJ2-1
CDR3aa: CASSLYAGARGYNEQFF
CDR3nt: TGTGCCAGCAGCTTGTACGCGGGAGCCCGGGGCTACAATGAGCAGTTCTTC